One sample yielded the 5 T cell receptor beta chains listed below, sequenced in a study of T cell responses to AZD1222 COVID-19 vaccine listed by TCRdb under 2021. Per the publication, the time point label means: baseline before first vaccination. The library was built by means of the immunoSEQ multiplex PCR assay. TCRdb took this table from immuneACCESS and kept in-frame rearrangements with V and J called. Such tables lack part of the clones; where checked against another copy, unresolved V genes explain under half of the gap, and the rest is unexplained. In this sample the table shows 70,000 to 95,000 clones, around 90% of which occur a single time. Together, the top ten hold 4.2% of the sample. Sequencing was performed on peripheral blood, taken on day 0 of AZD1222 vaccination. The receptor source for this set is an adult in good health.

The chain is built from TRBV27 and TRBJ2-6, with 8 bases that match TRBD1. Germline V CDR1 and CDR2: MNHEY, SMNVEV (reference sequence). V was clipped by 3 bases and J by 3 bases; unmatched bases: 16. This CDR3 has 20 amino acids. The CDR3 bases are TGTGCCAGCAGTTTCCGCCAGGGGGCCTTTGACATCCGTGGGGCCAACGTCCTGACTTTC. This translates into CASSFRQGAFDIRGANVLTF.

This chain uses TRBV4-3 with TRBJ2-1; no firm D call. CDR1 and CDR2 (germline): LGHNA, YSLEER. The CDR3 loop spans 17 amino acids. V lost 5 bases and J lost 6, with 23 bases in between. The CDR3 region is CASSDAFSSVGPNEQFF. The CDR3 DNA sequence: TGCGCCAGCAGCGACGCATTTTCTAGTGTAGGTCCCAATGAGCAGTTCTTC.

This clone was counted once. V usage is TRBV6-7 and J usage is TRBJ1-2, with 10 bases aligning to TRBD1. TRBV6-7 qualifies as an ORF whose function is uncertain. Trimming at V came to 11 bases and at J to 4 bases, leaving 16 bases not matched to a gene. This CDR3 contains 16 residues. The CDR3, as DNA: TGTGCCGGGTCCGACCGGGGGACAGGGGCCCTCTATGGCTACACCTTC. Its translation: CAGSDRGTGALYGYTF.

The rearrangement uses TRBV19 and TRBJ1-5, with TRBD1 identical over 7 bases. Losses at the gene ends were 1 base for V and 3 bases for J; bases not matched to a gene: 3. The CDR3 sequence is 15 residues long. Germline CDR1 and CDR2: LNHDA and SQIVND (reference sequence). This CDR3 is CASSIGQGFNQPQHF. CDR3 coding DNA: TGTGCCAGTAGTATAGGACAGGGATTCAATCAGCCCCAGCATTTT.

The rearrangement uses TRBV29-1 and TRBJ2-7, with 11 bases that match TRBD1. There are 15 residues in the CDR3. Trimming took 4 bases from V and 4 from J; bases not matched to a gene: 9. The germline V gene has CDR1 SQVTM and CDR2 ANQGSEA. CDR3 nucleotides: TGCAGCGTTGTCAGAGGGACAGGGGGAAAATACGAGCAGTACTTC. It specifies CSVVRGTGGKYEQYF.